This T cell receptor beta chain derives from a study of cytomegalovirus exposure and HLA in healthy donors. Turning to the study itself: Among the 350 to 400 donors who were genotyped, roughly 86% fell in the genetic ancestry cluster that is associated with self-reported Caucasian donors.

In regard to this clone: Its antigen is undetermined.

The germline V gene has CDR1 MDHEN and CDR2 SYDVKM. This CDR3 is 14 amino acids long. V was pared by 7 bases and J by 0 bases, with 11 bases between. Notes on the study in general: On later analysis, the bulk of CMV-associated TCR beta chains appeared to be HLA-restricted. Later analysis suggested links between common viral pathogens and several top significant clusters. From TCR beta sequences, most subjects' HLA-A and HLA-B alleles were reportedly predicted accurately.

PCR used 60 Vbeta primers and 13 Jbeta primers. Generated by immunoSEQ multiplex PCR, the TCRdb table keeps only in-frame clones and is missing some. The sample lists about 120,000 clones; roughly 79% were seen once. The V call is TRBV28, the J call TRBJ2-3; perhaps TRBD2 as D (6 bases). The sequenced sample consisted of PBMCs. The sequence came from a woman between 18 and 29 years old in good health and CMV-seronegative. CDR3: CASNRETSTDTQYF. The CDR3 region has the DNA TGTGCCAGCAACCGGGAGACTAGCACAGATACGCAGTATTTT.